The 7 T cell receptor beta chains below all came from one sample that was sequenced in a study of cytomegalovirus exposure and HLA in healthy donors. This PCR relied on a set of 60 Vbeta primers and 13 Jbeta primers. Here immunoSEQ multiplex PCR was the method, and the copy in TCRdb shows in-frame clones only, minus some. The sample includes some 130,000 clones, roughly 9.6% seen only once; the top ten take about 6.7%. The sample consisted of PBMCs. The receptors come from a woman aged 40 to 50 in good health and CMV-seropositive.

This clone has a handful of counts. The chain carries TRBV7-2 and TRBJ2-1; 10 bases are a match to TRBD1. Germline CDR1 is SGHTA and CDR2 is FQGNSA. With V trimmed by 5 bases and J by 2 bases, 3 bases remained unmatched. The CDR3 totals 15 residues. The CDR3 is CASSPDRGPYNEQFF. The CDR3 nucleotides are TGTGCCAGCAGCCCTGACAGGGGGCCCTACAATGAGCAGTTCTTC.

This CDR3 reads CASSRTGVGEKLFF. The CDR3 DNA reads as TGTGCCAGCAGCCGGACAGGGGTGGGGGAAAAACTGTTTTTT. The rearrangement links TRBV7-2 to TRBJ1-4, with 9 bases that match TRBD1. The V and J ends lost 5 bases and 8 bases, in that order; junction bases with no gene match: 6. The germline CDR1 and CDR2 sequences are SGHTA and FQGNSA. The CDR3 is 14 amino acids. The full variable domain, its missing parts supplied by reference TRBV7-2 and TRBJ1-4, is GAGVSQSPSNKVTEKGKDVELRCDPISGHTALYWYRQSLGQGLEFLIYFQGNSAPDKSGLPSDRFSAERTGGSVSTLTIQRTQQEDSAVYLCASSRTGVGEKLFFGSGTQLSVL.

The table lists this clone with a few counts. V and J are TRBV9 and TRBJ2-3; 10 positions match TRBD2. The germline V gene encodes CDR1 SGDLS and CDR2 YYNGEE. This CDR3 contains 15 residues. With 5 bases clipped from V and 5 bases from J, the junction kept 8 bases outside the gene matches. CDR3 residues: CASSERGGWEDTQYF. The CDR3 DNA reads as TGTGCCAGCAGTGAGCGGGGGGGCTGGGAAGATACGCAGTATTTT.

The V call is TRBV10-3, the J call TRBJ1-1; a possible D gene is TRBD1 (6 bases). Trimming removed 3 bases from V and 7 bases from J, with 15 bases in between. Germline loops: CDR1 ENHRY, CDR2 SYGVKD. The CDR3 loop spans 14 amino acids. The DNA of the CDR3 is TGTGCCATCAGTGAAGGGGGACGGACAATTGAAGCTTTCTTT. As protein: CAISEGGRTIEAFF.

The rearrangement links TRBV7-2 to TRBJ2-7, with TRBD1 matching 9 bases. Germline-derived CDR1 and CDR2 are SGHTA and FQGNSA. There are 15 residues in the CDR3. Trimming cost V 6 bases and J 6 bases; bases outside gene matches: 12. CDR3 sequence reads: CASSFRQGQGSEQYF. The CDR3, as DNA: TGTGCCAGCAGTTTCCGGCAGGGACAGGGAAGCGAGCAGTACTTC.

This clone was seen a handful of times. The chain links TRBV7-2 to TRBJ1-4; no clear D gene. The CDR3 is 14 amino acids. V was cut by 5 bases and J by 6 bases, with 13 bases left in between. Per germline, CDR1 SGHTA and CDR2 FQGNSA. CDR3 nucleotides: TGTGCCAGCAGCCCCCAATCCGGGGATGAAAAACTGTTTTTT. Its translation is CASSPQSGDEKLFF.

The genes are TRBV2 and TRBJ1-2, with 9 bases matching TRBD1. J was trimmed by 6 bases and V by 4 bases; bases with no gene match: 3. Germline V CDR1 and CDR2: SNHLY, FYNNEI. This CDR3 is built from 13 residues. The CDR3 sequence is CASSGQGGDGYTF. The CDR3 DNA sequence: TGTGCCAGCAGTGGACAGGGGGGCGATGGCTACACCTTC.